What follows describes a single TCR beta chain. Clones were sequenced by immunoSEQ multiplex PCR, and TCRdb holds only the in-frame ones, with some missing. This sample has about 280,000 clones, with approximately 81% found just once. These data belong to a study of blood T cell repertoires in COVID-19. In the study overall: The origin of the acute and convalescent COVID-19 samples was the United States, Italy and Spain. Sample material is recorded as cDNA or gDNA derived from T cells, B-cell-depleted T cells, or PBMCs.

Individuals aged roughly 18 to 95 years were recruited from 24 US areas. The study assigned cohorts using participant-reported clinical history. The CDR3 length is 14 residues. The trim removed 6 bases at V and 2 bases at J, leaving 3 bases unmatched. The germline V gene encodes CDR1 MNHEY and CDR2 SVGAGI. Material for sequencing was PBMCs or T cells enriched from blood (not recorded which). The gene calls are TRBV6-5 and TRBJ1-5, with TRBD1 matching over 8 bases. The clonotype was recovered from a woman aged 45-59 years who had recovered from COVID-19. CDR3 nucleotide sequence: TGTGCCAGCAGGGGGACAGGCGGCAATCAGCCCCAGCATTTT. This gives the protein CASRGTGGNQPQHF.